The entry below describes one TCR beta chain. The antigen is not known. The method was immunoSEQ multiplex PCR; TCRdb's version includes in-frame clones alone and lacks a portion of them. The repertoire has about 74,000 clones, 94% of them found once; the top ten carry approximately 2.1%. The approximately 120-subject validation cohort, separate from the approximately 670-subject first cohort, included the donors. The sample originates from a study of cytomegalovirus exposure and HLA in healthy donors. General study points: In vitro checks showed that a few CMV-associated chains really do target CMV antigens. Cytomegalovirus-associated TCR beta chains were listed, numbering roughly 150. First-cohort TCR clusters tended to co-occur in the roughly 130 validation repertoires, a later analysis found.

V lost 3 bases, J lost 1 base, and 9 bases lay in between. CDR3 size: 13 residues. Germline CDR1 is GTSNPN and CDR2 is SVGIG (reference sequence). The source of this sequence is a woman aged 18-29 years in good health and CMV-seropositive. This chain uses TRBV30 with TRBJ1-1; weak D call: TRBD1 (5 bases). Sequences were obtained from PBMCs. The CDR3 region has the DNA TGTGCCTGGAGGGCGGGGGGGAACACTGAAGCTTTCTTT. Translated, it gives CAWRAGGNTEAFF.